The present entry profiles one T cell receptor (beta chain) with its context. The antigen remains undetermined. Likely a read error: the CDR3 ends without its conserved phenylalanine or tryptophan. The DNA is left out, because the CDR3 cannot be placed on it with certainty; the CDR3 is given as TCRdb lists it. Researchers took RNA transcripts and amplified TCR beta CDR3 regions from them. The first round was an RT-PCR with HTBI primers, and the second round was a multiplex PCR. In TCRdb, the multiplex PCR reads were re-called with MiXCR into one record per CDR3 protein. The data show about 500,000 distinct CDR3 sequences, under 40% seen once. Each hyperthyroidism patient was newly diagnosed, with under 2 months' duration, and aged 18 to 65. These data originate in a study of Graves' ophthalmopathy and Graves' hyperthyroidism. General observations from the study: Appearing in blood as well were most expanded thyroid clonotypes above 0.001 frequency.

The CDR3 length is 18 residues, termini included. Per the germline V gene, CDR1 is LNHNV and CDR2 is YYDKDF (reference sequence). The sample consisted of peripheral blood or thyroid tissue (not recorded which). The sequence came from an adult man with Graves' hyperthyroidism. The rearrangement joins TRBV15 to TRBJ1-2; the tabulated D call, TRBD1, remains unverified against the DNA. The CDR3 loop reads CATSSPGTGGPEQGVPTR.